This T cell receptor beta chain stems from a study of blood T cell repertoires in COVID-19. Study details: Whether acute or convalescent, the COVID-19 samples came from the United States, Italy and Spain.

The authors' processing: Nucleated cell counts were estimated from reference gene primer amplification. TCRdb keeps only in-frame clones here, not all; method: immunoSEQ multiplex PCR. V and J calls and clone size come straight from that table; D and trimming were deduced from the DNA. The top ten hold approximately 0.98% of the sample, which has 140,000 to 150,000 clones, roughly 87% seen once. V dropped 4 bases and J dropped 1 base, with 9 bases sitting between them. CDR3 length: 14 amino acids. Germline V gene sequence: CDR1 MNHEY, CDR2 SMNVEV (reference sequence). The V and J genes are TRBV27 and TRBJ2-3, with D perhaps TRBD1 (6 bases). What was sequenced was peripheral blood. This clonotype originated in a woman aged 50 to 65 with acute or convalescent COVID-19. CDR3 DNA: TGTGCCAGCAGTTCGAGACAGGGCACAGATACGCAGTATTTT. Translated, it gives CASSSRQGTDTQYF.